This TCR beta chain stems from a study of cytomegalovirus exposure and HLA in healthy donors. The study, taken as a whole, reports: The study recorded about 160 TCR beta chains that were cytomegalovirus-associated. In vitro checks showed that a few CMV-associated chains really do target CMV antigens.

To note about this clone: Its antigen is unidentified.

Generated by immunoSEQ multiplex PCR, the TCRdb table keeps only in-frame clones and is missing some. The table includes 330,000 or so clones, 86% detected once. CDR3 length equals 16 residues. Germline assignment: CDR1 MNHEY and CDR2 SMNVEV (reference sequence). V was pared by 3 bases and J by 7 bases, with 9 bases of the junction left unmatched. The chain employs TRBV27 and TRBJ2-1; 10 nucleotides agree with TRBD1. This sequence originates from a woman between 18 and 29 years old in good health and CMV-seronegative. Input material: PBMCs. CDR3 sequence reads: CASSFRGTGVINEQFF. Here the CDR3 DNA reads TGTGCCAGCAGTTTCCGGGGGACAGGGGTAATAAATGAGCAGTTCTTC.